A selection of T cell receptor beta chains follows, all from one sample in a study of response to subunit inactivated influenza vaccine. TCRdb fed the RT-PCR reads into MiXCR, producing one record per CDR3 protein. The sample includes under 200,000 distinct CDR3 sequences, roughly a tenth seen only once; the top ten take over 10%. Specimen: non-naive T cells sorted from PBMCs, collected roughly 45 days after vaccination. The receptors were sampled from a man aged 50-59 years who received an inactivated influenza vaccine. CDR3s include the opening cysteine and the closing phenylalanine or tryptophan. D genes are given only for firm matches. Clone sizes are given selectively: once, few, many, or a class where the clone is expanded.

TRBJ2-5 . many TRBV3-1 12 CASSRDRRSQYF TGTGCCAGCAGCCGCGACCGTCGGTCCCAGTACTTC
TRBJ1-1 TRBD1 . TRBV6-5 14 CASSYLQGITEAFF TGTGCCAGCAGTTATTTACAGGGGATCACTGAAGCTTTCTTT
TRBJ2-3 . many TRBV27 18 CASSSSIGQTRSTDTQYF TGTGCCAGCAGTTCATCGATCGGACAGACCCGAAGCACAGATACGCAGTATTTT
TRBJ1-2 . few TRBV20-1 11 CSAPGFYGYTF TGCAGTGCTCCGGGGTTCTATGGCTACACCTTC
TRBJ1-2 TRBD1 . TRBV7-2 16 CASSPPSLRQGRGYTF TGTGCCAGCAGCCCACCCAGCCTCCGACAGGGAAGAGGCTACACCTTC
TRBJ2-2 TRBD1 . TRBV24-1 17 CATSDSDRVGVSGELFF TGTGCCACCAGTGATTCCGACAGGGTTGGAGTGTCCGGGGAGCTGTTTTTT
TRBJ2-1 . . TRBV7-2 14 CASSPRGGHNEQFF TGTGCCAGCAGTCCTAGGGGGGGTCACAATGAGCAGTTCTTC
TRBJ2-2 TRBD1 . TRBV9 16 CASKKGQGPTTGELFF TGTGCCAGCAAGAAGGGACAGGGCCCTACCACCGGGGAGCTGTTTTTT
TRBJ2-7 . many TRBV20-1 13 CSASSGRSYEQYF TGCAGTGCTAGTTCTGGCCGCTCCTACGAGCAGTACTTC
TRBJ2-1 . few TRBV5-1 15 CASSLAPGGANEQFF TGCGCCAGCAGCTTGGCCCCAGGGGGGGCCAATGAGCAGTTCTTC
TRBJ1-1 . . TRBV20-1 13 CSARQTLNTEAFF TGCAGTGCTCGGCAGACATTGAACACTGAAGCTTTCTTT
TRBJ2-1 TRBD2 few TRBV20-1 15 CSAGYRTSRVGEQFF TGCAGTGCTGGATATCGGACTAGCCGAGTGGGGGAGCAGTTCTTC
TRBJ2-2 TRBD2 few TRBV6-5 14 CASSYSTSAGELFF TGTGCCAGCAGTTACTCGACTAGCGCCGGGGAGCTGTTTTTT
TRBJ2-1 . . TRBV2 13 CASRAGTYNEQFF TGTGCCAGCAGGGCGGGAACCTACAATGAGCAGTTCTTC
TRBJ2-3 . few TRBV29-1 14 CSFWVRGSTDTQYF TGCAGCTTTTGGGTTCGGGGAAGCACAGATACGCAGTATTTT
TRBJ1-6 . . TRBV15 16 CATSRGFRSGDTPLHF TGTGCCACCAGCAGAGGCTTTAGGTCAGGGGATACACCCCTCCACTTT
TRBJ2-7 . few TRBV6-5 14 CASSYSMAGSEQYF TGTGCCAGCAGTTACTCGATGGCGGGGAGTGAGCAGTACTTC
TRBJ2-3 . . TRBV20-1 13 CRGLGESTDTQYF TGCAGGGGGCTCGGGGAAAGCACAGATACGCAGTATTTT
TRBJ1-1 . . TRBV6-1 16 CASRPRNTGMNTEAFF TGTGCCAGCAGGCCGAGAAACACAGGGATGAACACTGAAGCTTTCTTT
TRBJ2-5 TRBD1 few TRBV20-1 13 CSAPGQGAKTQYF TGCAGTGCTCCTGGACAGGGGGCGAAGACCCAGTACTTC
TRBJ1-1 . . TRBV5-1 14 CASSTSRRDTEAFF TGCGCCAGCAGTACGAGCCGGAGGGACACTGAAGCTTTCTTT
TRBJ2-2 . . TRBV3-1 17 CATTQVQLRWSPGELFF TGTGCCACCACCCAAGTTCAACTTAGGTGGAGTCCCGGGGAGCTGTTTTTT
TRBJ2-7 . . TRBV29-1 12 CSARRESYEQYF TGCAGCGCCCGAAGGGAGTCCTACGAGCAGTACTTC
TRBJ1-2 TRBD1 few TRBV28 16 CASSLFSPGQGYGYTF TGTGCCAGCAGTTTATTCTCCCCGGGACAGGGGTATGGCTACACCTTC
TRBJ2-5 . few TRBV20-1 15 CSAPRGADLQETQYF TGCAGTGCCCCTCGGGGTGCGGACCTCCAAGAGACCCAGTACTTC
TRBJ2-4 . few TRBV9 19 CASSVSARAGDSLPNIQYF TGTGCCAGCAGCGTCTCCGCACGAGCTGGGGACTCCCTCCCCAACATTCAGTACTTC
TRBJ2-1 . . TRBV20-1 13 CSASRDAYNEQFF TGCAGTGCCTCACGGGACGCCTACAATGAGCAGTTCTTC
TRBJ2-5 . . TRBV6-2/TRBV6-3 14 CASSYVGEPRSQYF TGTGCCAGCAGTTACGTCGGTGAGCCCCGAAGCCAGTACTTC
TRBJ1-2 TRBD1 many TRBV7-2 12 CASSRGQGRSTF TGTGCCAGCAGCAGGGGACAGGGCAGATCGACCTTC
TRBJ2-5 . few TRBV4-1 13 CASSPVGGETQYF TGCGCCAGCAGCCCCGTAGGGGGGGAGACCCAGTACTTC
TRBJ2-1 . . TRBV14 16 CASSQDLGLTYNEQFF TGTGCCAGCAGCCAAGATCTGGGACTTACCTACAATGAGCAGTTCTTC
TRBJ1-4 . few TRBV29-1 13 CSVEGGVGEKLFF TGCAGCGTTGAGGGGGGTGTCGGTGAAAAACTGTTTTTT
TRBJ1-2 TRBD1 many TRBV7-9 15 CASSSGSRDRNGYTF TGTGCCAGCAGCTCTGGAAGCCGGGACAGAAATGGCTACACCTTC
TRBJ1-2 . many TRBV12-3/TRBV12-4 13 CASSLTRWKGYTF TGTGCCAGCAGTTTAACCAGGTGGAAAGGCTACACCTTC
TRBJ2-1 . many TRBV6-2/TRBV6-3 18 CASSYPVPRTHSYNEQFF TGTGCCAGCAGTTACCCCGTGCCCAGGACCCACTCCTACAATGAGCAGTTCTTC
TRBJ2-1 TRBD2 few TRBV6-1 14 CASNKRASGREQFF TGTGCCAGCAACAAGAGGGCCAGCGGGAGAGAGCAGTTCTTC
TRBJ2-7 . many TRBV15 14 CATSRDWVSYEQYF TGTGCCACCAGCAGAGATTGGGTCTCCTACGAGCAGTACTTC
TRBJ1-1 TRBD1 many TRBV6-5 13 CASSWDRGTEAFF TGTGCCAGCAGTTGGGACAGGGGTACTGAAGCTTTCTTT
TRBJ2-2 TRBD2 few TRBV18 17 CASSPQRLAGIPGELFF TGTGCCAGCTCACCACAGCGGCTAGCGGGAATACCCGGGGAGCTGTTTTTT
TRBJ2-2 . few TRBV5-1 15 CASSLGAGNTGELFF TGCGCCAGCAGCTTGGGTGCAGGGAACACCGGGGAGCTGTTTTTT
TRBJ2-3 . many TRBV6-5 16 CASSSGTGLWTDTQYF TGTGCCAGCAGTTCGGGGACGGGTCTCTGGACAGATACGCAGTATTTT
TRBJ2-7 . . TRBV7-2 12 CASSPRIGEQYF TGTGCCAGCAGCCCCCGGATTGGAGAGCAGTACTTC
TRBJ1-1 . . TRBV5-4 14 CASSLEEMNTEAFF TGTGCCAGCAGCTTAGAGGAAATGAACACTGAAGCTTTCTTT
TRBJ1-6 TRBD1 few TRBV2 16 CASKERGLDLDSPLHF TGTGCCAGCAAAGAAAGGGGGCTTGATTTAGATTCACCCCTCCACTTT
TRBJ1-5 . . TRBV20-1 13 CSARSDRNQPQHF TGCAGTGCTAGAAGTGACAGAAATCAGCCCCAGCATTTT
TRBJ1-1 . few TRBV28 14 CASSPPHRGAEAFF TGTGCCAGCAGTCCGCCGCACCGGGGGGCTGAAGCTTTCTTT